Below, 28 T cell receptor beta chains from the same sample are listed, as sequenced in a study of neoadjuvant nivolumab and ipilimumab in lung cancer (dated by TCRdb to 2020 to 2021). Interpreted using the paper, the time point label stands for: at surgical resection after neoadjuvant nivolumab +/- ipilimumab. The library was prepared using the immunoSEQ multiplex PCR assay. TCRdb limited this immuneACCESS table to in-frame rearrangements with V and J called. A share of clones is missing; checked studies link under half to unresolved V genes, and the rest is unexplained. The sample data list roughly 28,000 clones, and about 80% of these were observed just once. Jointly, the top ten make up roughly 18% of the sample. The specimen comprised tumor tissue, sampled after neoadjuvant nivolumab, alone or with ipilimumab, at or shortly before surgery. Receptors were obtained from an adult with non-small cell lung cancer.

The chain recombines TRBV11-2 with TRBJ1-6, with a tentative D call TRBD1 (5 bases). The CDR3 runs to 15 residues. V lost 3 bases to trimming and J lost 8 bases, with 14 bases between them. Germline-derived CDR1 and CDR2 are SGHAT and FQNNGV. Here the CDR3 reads CASSFAGGTDSPLHF. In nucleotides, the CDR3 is TGTGCCAGCAGCTTCGCGGGGGGGACCGATTCACCCCTCCACTTT.

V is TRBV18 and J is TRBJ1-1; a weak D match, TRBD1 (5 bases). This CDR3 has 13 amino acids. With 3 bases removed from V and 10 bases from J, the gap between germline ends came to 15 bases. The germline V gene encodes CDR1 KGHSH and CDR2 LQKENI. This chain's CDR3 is CASSPWSREIAFF. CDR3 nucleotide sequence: TGTGCCAGCTCACCCTGGAGCAGGGAGATAGCTTTCTTT.

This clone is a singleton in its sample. This CDR3 is CASSSQIDTEAFF. The CDR3 coding sequence is TGTGCCAGCAGCTCACAGATCGACACTGAAGCTTTCTTT. The chain is built from TRBV7-2 and TRBJ1-1; D call uncertain. This CDR3 spans 13 amino acids. The germline CDR1 and CDR2 sequences are SGHTA and FQGNSA. V was trimmed by 4 bases and J by 3 bases, leaving 9 bases between them.

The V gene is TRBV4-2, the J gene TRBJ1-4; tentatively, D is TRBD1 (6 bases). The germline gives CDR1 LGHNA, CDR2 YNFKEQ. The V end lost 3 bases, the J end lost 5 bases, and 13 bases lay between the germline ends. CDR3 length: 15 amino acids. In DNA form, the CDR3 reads TGTGCCAGCAGCCATGGGGGGGCGGGGAATGAAAAACTGTTTTTT. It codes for CASSHGGAGNEKLFF.

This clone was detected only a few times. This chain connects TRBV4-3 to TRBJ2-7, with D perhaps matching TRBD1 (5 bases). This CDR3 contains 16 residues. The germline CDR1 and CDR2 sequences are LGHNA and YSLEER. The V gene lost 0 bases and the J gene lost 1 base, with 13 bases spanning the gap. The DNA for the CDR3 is TGCGCCAGCAGCCAAGAGGCGACAGACTCTTCCTACGAGCAGTACTTC. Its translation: CASSQEATDSSYEQYF.

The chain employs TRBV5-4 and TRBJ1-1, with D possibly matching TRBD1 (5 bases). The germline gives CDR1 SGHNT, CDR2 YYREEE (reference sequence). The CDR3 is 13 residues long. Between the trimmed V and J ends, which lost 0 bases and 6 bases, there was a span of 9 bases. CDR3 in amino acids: CASSLVGAAEAFF. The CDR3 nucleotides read TGTGCCAGCAGCTTGGTCGGGGCCGCTGAAGCTTTCTTT.

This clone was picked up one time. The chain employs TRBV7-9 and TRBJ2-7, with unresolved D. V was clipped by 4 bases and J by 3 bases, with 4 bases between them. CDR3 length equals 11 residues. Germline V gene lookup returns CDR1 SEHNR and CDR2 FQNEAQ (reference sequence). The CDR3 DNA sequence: TGTGCCAGCAGCTCCGACTACGAGCAGTACTTC. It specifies CASSSDYEQYF.

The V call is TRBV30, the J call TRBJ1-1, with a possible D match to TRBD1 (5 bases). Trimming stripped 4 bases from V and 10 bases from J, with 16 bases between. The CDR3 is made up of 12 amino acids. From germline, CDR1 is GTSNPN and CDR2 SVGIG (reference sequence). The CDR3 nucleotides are TGTGCCTGGAAGACCCTAGGGGCGGGAGCTTTCTTT. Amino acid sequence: CAWKTLGAGAFF.

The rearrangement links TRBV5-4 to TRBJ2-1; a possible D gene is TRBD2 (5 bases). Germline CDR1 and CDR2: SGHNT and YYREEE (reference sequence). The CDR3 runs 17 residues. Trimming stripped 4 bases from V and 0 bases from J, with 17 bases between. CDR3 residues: CASSLRVRGPSYNEQFF. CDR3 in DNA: TGTGCCAGCAGCCTACGTGTCCGGGGTCCCTCCTACAATGAGCAGTTCTTC.

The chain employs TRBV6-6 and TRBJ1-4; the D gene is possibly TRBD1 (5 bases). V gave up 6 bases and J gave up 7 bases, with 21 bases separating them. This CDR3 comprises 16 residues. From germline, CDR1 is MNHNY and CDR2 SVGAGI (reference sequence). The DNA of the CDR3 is TGTGCCAGCAGCCCCTCCCGGGGTTCGGGACTTGAAAAACTGTTTTTT. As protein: CASSPSRGSGLEKLFF.

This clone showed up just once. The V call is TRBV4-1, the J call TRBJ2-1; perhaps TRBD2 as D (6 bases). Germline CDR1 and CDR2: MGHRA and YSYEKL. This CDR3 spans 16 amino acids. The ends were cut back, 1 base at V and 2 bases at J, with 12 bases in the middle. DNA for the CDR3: TGCGCCAGCAGCCAAGCGGGACTCGCAACCTACAATGAGCAGTTCTTC. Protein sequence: CASSQAGLATYNEQFF.

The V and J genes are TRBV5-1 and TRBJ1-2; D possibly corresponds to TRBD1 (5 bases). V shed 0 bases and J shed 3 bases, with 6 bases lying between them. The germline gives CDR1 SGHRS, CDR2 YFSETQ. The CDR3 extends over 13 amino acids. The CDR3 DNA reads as TGCGCCAGCAGCTTGGTGGGGGACTATGGCTACACCTTC. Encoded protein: CASSLVGDYGYTF.

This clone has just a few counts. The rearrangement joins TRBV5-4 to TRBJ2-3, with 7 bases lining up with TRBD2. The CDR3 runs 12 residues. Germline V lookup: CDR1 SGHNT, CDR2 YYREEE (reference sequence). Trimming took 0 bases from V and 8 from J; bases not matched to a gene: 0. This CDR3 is CASSLGGGTQYF. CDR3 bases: TGTGCCAGCAGCTTGGGCGGGGGTACGCAGTATTTT. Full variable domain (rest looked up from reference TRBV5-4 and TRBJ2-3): ETGVTQSPTHLIKTRGQQVTLRCSSQSGHNTVSWYQQALGQGPQFIFQYYREEENGRGNFPPRFSGLQFPNYSSELNVNALELDDSALYLCASSLGGGTQYFGPGTRLTVL.

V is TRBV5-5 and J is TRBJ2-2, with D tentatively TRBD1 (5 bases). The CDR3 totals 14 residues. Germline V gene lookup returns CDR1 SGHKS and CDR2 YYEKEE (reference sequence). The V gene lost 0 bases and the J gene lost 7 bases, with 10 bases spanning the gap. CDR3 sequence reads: CASSLEGYLGELFF. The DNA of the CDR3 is TGTGCCAGCAGCTTGGAGGGGTACCTCGGGGAGCTGTTTTTT.

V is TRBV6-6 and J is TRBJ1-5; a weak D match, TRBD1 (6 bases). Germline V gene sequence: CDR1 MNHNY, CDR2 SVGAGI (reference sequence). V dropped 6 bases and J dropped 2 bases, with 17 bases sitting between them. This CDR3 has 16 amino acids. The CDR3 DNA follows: TGTGCCAGCAGCCAATACAGGGCTTCGGGCAATCAGCCCCAGCATTTT. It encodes CASSQYRASGNQPQHF.

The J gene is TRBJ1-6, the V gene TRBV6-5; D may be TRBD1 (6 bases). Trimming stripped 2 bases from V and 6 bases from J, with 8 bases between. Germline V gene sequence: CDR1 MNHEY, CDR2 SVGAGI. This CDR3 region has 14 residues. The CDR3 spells CASSYGRGNSPLHF. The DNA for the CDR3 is TGTGCCAGCAGTTACGGCAGGGGTAATTCACCCCTCCACTTT.

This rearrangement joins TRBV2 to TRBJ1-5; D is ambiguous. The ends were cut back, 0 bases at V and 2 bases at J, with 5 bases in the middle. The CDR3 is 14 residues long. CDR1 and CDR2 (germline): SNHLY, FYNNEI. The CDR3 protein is CASSEAWGNQPQHF. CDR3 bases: TGTGCCAGCAGTGAAGCGTGGGGCAATCAGCCCCAGCATTTT.

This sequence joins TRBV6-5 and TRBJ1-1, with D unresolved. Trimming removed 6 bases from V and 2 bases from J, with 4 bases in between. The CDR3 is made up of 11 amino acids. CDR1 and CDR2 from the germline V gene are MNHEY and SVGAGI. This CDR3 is CASRGNTEAFF. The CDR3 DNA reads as TGTGCCAGCAGGGGAAACACTGAAGCTTTCTTT.

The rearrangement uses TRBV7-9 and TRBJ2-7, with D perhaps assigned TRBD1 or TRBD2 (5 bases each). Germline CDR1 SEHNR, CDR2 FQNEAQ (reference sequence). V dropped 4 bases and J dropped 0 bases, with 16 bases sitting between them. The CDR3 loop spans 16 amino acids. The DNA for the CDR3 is TGTGCCAGCAGCTCAAGGACATTCGGAGGCTCCTACGAGCAGTACTTC. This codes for CASSSRTFGGSYEQYF. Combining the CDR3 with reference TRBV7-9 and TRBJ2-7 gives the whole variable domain DTGVSQNPRHKITKRGQNVTFRCDPISEHNRLYWYRQTLGQGPEFLTYFQNEAQLEKSRLLSDRFSAERPKGSFSTLEIQRTEQGDSAMYLCASSSRTFGGSYEQYFGPGTRLTVT.

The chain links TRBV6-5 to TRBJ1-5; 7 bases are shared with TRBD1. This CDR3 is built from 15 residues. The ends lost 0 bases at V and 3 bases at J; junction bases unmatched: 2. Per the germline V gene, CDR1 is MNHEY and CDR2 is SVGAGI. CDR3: CASSYSGGHNQPQHF. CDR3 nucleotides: TGTGCCAGCAGTTACTCAGGGGGCCACAATCAGCCCCAGCATTTT.

The chain's CDR3 is CASSLSRGGTEAFF. The CDR3 region has the DNA TGTGCCAGCAGTTTATCCAGGGGGGGCACTGAAGCTTTCTTT. V usage is TRBV27 and J usage is TRBJ1-1; 7 nucleotides align to TRBD1. V was clipped by 0 bases and J by 4 bases; unmatched bases: 2. This CDR3 comprises 14 residues. The germline gives CDR1 MNHEY, CDR2 SMNVEV (reference sequence).

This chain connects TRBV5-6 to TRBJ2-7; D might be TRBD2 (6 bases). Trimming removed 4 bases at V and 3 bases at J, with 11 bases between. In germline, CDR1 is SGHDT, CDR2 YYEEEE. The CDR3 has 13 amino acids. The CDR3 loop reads CASSPPGVYEQYF. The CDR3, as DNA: TGTGCCAGCAGCCCCCCGGGGGTCTACGAGCAGTACTTC.

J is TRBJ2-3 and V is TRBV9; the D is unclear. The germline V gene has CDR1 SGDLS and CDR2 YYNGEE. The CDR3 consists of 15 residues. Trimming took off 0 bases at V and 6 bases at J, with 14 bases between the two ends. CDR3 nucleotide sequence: TGTGCCAGCAGCGTAGAGGGCCGCCCCATGGATACGCAGTATTTT. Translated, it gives CASSVEGRPMDTQYF. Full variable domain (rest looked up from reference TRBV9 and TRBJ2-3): DSGVTQTPKHLITATGQRVTLRCSPRSGDLSVYWYQQSLDQGLQFLIQYYNGEERAKGNILERFSAQQFPDLHSELNLSSLELGDSALYFCASSVEGRPMDTQYFGPGTRLTVL.

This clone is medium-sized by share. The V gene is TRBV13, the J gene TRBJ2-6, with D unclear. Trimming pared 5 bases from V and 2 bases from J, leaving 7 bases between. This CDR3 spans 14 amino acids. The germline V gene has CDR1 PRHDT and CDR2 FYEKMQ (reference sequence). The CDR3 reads CASSLTAGANVLTF. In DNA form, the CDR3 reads TGTGCCAGCAGCCTCACCGCTGGGGCCAACGTCCTGACTTTC.

The CDR3 region has the DNA TGCGCCAGCAGCCAAGGGACAGGAAAGAACACTGAAGCTTTCTTT. Protein: CASSQGTGKNTEAFF. This rearrangement joins TRBV4-3 to TRBJ1-1; 7 bases map to TRBD1. The CDR3 is 15 amino acids. Looked up from germline, CDR1 is LGHNA and CDR2 is YSLEER. With 1 base clipped from V and 1 base from J, the junction kept 3 bases outside the gene matches.

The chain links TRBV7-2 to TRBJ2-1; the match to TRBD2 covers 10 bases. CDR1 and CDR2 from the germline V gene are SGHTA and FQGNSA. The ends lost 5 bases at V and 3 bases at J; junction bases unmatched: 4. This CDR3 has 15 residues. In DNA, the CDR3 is TGTGCCAGCAGCAGCGTAGCGGGGGGCTACAATGAGCAGTTCTTC. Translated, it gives CASSSVAGGYNEQFF. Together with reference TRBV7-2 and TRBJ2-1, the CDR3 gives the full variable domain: GAGVSQSPSNKVTEKGKDVELRCDPISGHTALYWYRQSLGQGLEFLIYFQGNSAPDKSGLPSDRFSAERTGGSVSTLTIQRTQQEDSAVYLCASSSVAGGYNEQFFGPGTRLTVL.

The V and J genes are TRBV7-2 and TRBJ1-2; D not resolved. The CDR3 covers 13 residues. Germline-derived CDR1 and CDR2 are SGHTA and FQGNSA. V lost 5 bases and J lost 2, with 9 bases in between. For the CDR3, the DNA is TGTGCCAGCAGCCCCGACAAGAACTATGGCTACACCTTC. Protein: CASSPDKNYGYTF.

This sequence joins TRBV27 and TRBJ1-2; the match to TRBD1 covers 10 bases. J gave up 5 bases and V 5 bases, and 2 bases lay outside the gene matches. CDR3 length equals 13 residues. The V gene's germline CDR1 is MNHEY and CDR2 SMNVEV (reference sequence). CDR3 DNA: TGTGCCAGCAGTCCGGACAGGGGGTATGGCTACACCTTC. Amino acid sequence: CASSPDRGYGYTF.